The 30 T cell receptor beta chains reported below all come from one sample, sequenced in a study of beta chain features in type 1 diabetes. TCRB transcripts that were expressed got sequenced, as all of the isolated RNA had been reverse transcribed. Only in-frame clones appear in the TCRdb table, and some are missing; sequencing was by immunoSEQ multiplex PCR. The repertoire holds about 900,000 clones, with 15% to 20% as singletons. The specimen sequenced was naive CD4+ T cells from blood. The receptor set was obtained from a woman younger than 35 in good health.

A few counts support this clone. The V and J genes are TRBV6-5 and TRBJ2-2, with 9 bases fitting TRBD1. The CDR3 is 14 amino acids. Germline V gives CDR1 MNHEY, CDR2 SVGAGI. V lost 5 bases, J lost 4 bases, and 2 bases stayed unmatched. CDR3 nucleotide sequence: TGTGCCAGCAGTAGGACAGGGGTCACCGGGGAGCTGTTTTTT. Its translation is CASSRTGVTGELFF.

A single count supports this clone. This sequence joins TRBV28 and TRBJ1-5, with D unclear. The CDR3 consists of 15 residues. Trimming left V 4 bases short and J 6 bases short, with 16 bases between. CDR1 and CDR2 from the germline V gene are MDHEN and SYDVKM. The CDR3 bases are TGTGCCAGCAGTTCGTTCGCGGGTCAAGGTCAGCCCCAGCATTTT. The encoded protein is CASSSFAGQGQPQHF.

The chain combines TRBV6-6 with TRBJ2-2; D is undetermined. CDR3 size: 11 residues. Trimming took 4 bases from V and 8 from J, leaving 5 bases between them. Germline lookup yields CDR1 MNHNY and CDR2 SVGAGI (reference sequence). CDR3 nucleotide sequence: TGTGCCAGCAGTTTCCCGGGGGAGCTGTTTTTT. This codes for CASSFPGELFF.

This clone has a handful of counts. The V gene is TRBV7-6, the J gene TRBJ2-1; tentatively, D is TRBD2 (5 bases). Trimming left V 1 base short and J 2 bases short, with 9 bases between. This CDR3 is built from 15 residues. Per the germline V gene, CDR1 is SGHVS and CDR2 is FNYEAQ. CDR3 region: CASSLGRYPYNEQFF. The CDR3 DNA reads TGTGCCAGCAGCTTAGGGAGGTATCCCTACAATGAGCAGTTCTTC.

This clone appeared once. The V call is TRBV6-5, the J call TRBJ1-4; D is perhaps TRBD1 (5 bases). The CDR3 runs to 14 residues. Germline lookup yields CDR1 MNHEY and CDR2 SVGAGI. V was pared by 2 bases and J by 9 bases, with 13 bases between. CDR3 residues: CASSYDRGLKKLFF. The DNA for the CDR3 is TGTGCCAGCAGTTACGATCGGGGGTTAAAAAAACTGTTTTTT.

The gene calls are TRBV4-2 and TRBJ2-7, with TRBD1 identical over 8 bases. The ends lost 1 base at V and 5 bases at J; junction bases unmatched: 4. Germline lookup yields CDR1 LGHNA and CDR2 YNFKEQ. CDR3 length equals 14 residues. The CDR3 loop is CASSQGQGNDEQYF. As DNA, the CDR3 is TGTGCCAGCAGCCAAGGACAGGGGAACGACGAGCAGTACTTC.

This clone showed up just a few times. The V gene is TRBV6-5, the J gene TRBJ2-1; D gene unclear. This CDR3 comprises 15 residues. Germline V gene data show CDR1 as MNHEY and CDR2 as SVGAGI. V lost 7 bases and J 7 bases, leaving 20 bases between the germline ends. The CDR3 sequence is CASNDGDTALNEQFF. CDR3 nucleotide sequence: TGTGCCAGCAACGACGGAGACACCGCTTTGAATGAGCAGTTCTTC.

This clone was detected a few times. V and J are TRBV28 and TRBJ1-2; 7 bases match TRBD1. Trimming took 5 bases from V and 1 from J; bases not matched to a gene: 13. Germline V gene sequence: CDR1 MDHEN, CDR2 SYDVKM. CDR3 size: 17 residues. The CDR3 nucleotides read TGTGCCAGCAGTCCGTTTTACCCCGGACAGGATAACTATGGCTACACCTTC. Translating gives CASSPFYPGQDNYGYTF.

The chain is built from TRBV7-8 and TRBJ2-2, with D maybe TRBD1 (6 bases). This CDR3 comprises 15 residues. Between the trimmed V and J ends, which lost 3 bases and 6 bases, there was a span of 14 bases. The germline gives CDR1 SGHVS, CDR2 FQNEAQ. CDR3 region: CASSFLAGVPGELFF. Here the CDR3 DNA reads TGTGCCAGCAGCTTTTTGGCAGGGGTCCCCGGGGAGCTGTTTTTT. The complete variable domain, with remaining parts taken from reference TRBV7-8 and TRBJ2-2, reads GAGVSQSPRYKVAKRGQDVALRCDPISGHVSLFWYQQALGQGPEFLTYFQNEAQLDKSGLPSDRFFAERPEGSVSTLKIQRTQQEDSAVYLCASSFLAGVPGELFFGEGSRLTVL.

The V call is TRBV2, the J call TRBJ2-7; TRBD1 matches at 7 bases. V was clipped by 9 bases and J by 2 bases; unmatched bases: 4. Germline V gene data show CDR1 as SNHLY and CDR2 as FYNNEI. This CDR3 is built from 12 residues. The CDR3 DNA is TGTGCCAGTGATGGACAGGCCTACGAGCAGTACTTC. Its translation is CASDGQAYEQYF.

The gene calls are TRBV7-3 and TRBJ2-1, with D possibly TRBD2 on 6 matching bases. The CDR3 loop spans 15 amino acids. Germline-derived CDR1 and CDR2 are SGHTA and FQGTGA. The V end lost 2 bases, the J end lost 13 bases, and 21 bases lay between the germline ends. The CDR3 loop reads CASSLLAGRFPLQFF. CDR3 DNA sequence: TGTGCCAGCAGCTTACTTGCGGGGAGATTCCCCCTTCAGTTCTTC.

The CDR3 DNA reads as TGTGCCAGCAGCTTTATAGGGGCGCCGGGAGAGACCCAGTACTTC. The encoded protein is CASSFIGAPGETQYF. The chain links TRBV5-4 to TRBJ2-5; a weak D match, TRBD1 (5 bases). Trimming stripped 2 bases from V and 4 bases from J, with 15 bases between. This CDR3 region has 15 residues. Germline-derived CDR1 and CDR2 are SGHNT and YYREEE (reference sequence).

This clone was observed a few times. One end of the junction does not line up with germline, which may come from a read error. V gene TRBV2 combines with J gene TRBJ2-1, with 8 bases identical to TRBD2. There are 13 residues in the CDR3. The germline gives CDR1 SNHLY, CDR2 FYNNEI. In DNA form, the CDR3 reads TGTGCCAGCAGTAAAGCGGGAGTGTGGGAGCAGTTCTTC. Amino acid sequence: CASSKAGVWEQFF. The whole variable domain, filled in from reference TRBV2 and TRBJ2-1, reads EPEVTQTPSHQVTQMGQEVILRCVPISNHLYFYWYRQILGQKVEFLVSFYNNEISEKSEIFDDQFSVERPDGSNFTLKIRSTKLEDSAMYFCASSKAGVWEQFFGPGTRLTVL.

The chain uses TRBV25-1 and TRBJ2-7; tentative D call: TRBD1 (5 bases). Germline CDR1 is MGHDK and CDR2 is SYGVNS. Trimming removed 9 bases from V and 0 bases from J, with 18 bases in between. This CDR3 is built from 15 residues. DNA for the CDR3: TGTGCCAGACCGACCTCCAACAGGAACTCCTACGAGCAGTACTTC. Translation: CARPTSNRNSYEQYF.

The V and J genes are TRBV14 and TRBJ2-2; 10 bases align to TRBD2. Germline V gene lookup returns CDR1 SGHDN and CDR2 FVKESK. V trimming: 6 bases; J trimming: 7 bases; junction bases outside the gene matches: 8. CDR3 length equals 15 residues. CDR3 in DNA: TGTGCCAGCAGACGTAGCGGGAGGCTTGGCGGGGAGCTGTTTTTT. This translates into CASRRSGRLGGELFF.

In regard to this clone: Other DNA sequences in the sample encode the same CDR3. The chain recombines TRBV5-1 with TRBJ2-6; the D is unclear. Trimming shortened V by 0 bases and J by 1 base, and 2 bases separated the two germline ends. The germline gives CDR1 SGHRS, CDR2 YFSETQ. The CDR3 is made up of 14 amino acids. The CDR3 sequence: CASSLDSGANVLTF. The CDR3 DNA reads as TGCGCCAGCAGCTTGGATTCTGGGGCCAACGTCCTGACTTTC. The full variable domain, with the rest looked up from reference TRBV5-1 and TRBJ2-6, is KAGVTQTPRYLIKTRGQQVTLSCSPISGHRSVSWYQQTPGQGLQFLFEYFSETQRNKGNFPGRFSGRQFSNSRSEMNVSTLELGDSALYLCASSLDSGANVLTFGAGSRLTVL.

This chain connects TRBV28 to TRBJ1-1; no definite D call. The CDR3 is 12 residues long. V gave up 6 bases and J gave up 4 bases, with 9 bases separating them. The germline CDR1 and CDR2 sequences are MDHEN and SYDVKM. The CDR3 protein is CASRGKITEAFF. The CDR3 DNA follows: TGTGCCAGCAGAGGAAAGATCACTGAAGCTTTCTTT.

This sequence joins TRBV5-1 and TRBJ2-1; 7 bases agree with TRBD2. The J segment lost 5 bases and the V segment lost 2 bases, leaving 10 bases of the junction unmatched. The CDR3 spans 16 residues. Germline CDR1 and CDR2: SGHRS and YFSETQ. This CDR3 is CASSFLPGLPHNEQFF. CDR3 coding DNA: TGCGCCAGCAGCTTTCTCCCGGGACTACCACACAATGAGCAGTTCTTC.

The rearrangement joins TRBV21-1 to TRBJ1-5; the D call of TRBD1 is as the table states it, not checked on the DNA. TRBV21-1 constitutes a pseudogene. There are 18 residues in the CDR3. CDR3 sequence (DNA): TGTGCCAGCAGCGCAGGGGACAGGGGCGCGGTAGGCAATCAGCCCCAGCATTTT. Protein: CASSAGDRGAVGNQPQHF.

The chain carries TRBV29-1 and TRBJ1-1, with D perhaps matching TRBD1 (6 bases). The germline V gene has CDR1 SQVTM and CDR2 ANQGSEA. V was clipped by 6 bases and J by 5 bases, with 16 bases between them. The CDR3 has 13 residues. The CDR3 here is CSVRRQEGTEAFF. The CDR3 DNA sequence: TGCAGCGTGAGACGACAGGAGGGGACTGAAGCTTTCTTT.

The chain recombines TRBV7-9 with TRBJ1-1; D gene ambiguous. V lost 5 bases, J lost 0 bases, and 22 bases lay in between. The CDR3 runs 18 residues. The germline V gene has CDR1 SEHNR and CDR2 FQNEAQ (reference sequence). CDR3 loop: CASSPKRAGFRMNTEAFF. CDR3 DNA: TGTGCCAGCAGCCCAAAGCGGGCGGGCTTCCGCATGAACACTGAAGCTTTCTTT.

Worth noting for this clone: Other DNA sequences in this sample translate to the same CDR3. This chain uses TRBV7-2 with TRBJ2-1; TRBD2 matches 12 bases. This CDR3 has 15 residues. CDR1 is SGHTA, CDR2 FQGNSA, per germline. The ends lost 6 bases at V and 3 bases at J; junction bases unmatched: 3. The CDR3, as DNA: TGTGCCAGCAGTCGGACTAGCGGGAACTACAATGAGCAGTTCTTC. Amino acid sequence: CASSRTSGNYNEQFF.

The sample holds a few counts of this clone. The chain carries TRBV11-2 and TRBJ1-4, with D possibly matching TRBD1 (6 bases). The CDR3 length is 13 residues. Germline assignment: CDR1 SGHAT and CDR2 FQNNGV. V lost 5 bases to trimming and J lost 10 bases, with 14 bases between them. This CDR3 is CASSQTGPSKLFF. Here the CDR3 DNA reads TGTGCCAGCAGCCAAACAGGGCCCTCAAAACTGTTTTTT.

A few counts support this clone. The chain couples TRBV4-2 to TRBJ2-3; D unclear. The CDR3 is 16 amino acids. The germline CDR1 and CDR2 sequences are LGHNA and YNFKEQ. With 1 base removed from V and 1 base from J, the gap between germline ends came to 12 bases. The CDR3 nucleotides are TGTGCCAGCAGCCAAGGGGCCCGAGCACGCACAGATACGCAGTATTTT. Translation: CASSQGARARTDTQYF.

This clone was recorded a few times. J is TRBJ2-2 and V is TRBV28; D assignment may be TRBD1 or TRBD2 (5 bases each). Germline CDR1 and CDR2: MDHEN and SYDVKM. The CDR3 extends over 15 amino acids. Trimming took 5 bases from V and 4 from J, leaving 14 bases between them. The CDR3 reads CASSGQGAGTGELFF. CDR3 nucleotides: TGTGCCAGCAGTGGTCAAGGGGCGGGCACCGGGGAGCTGTTTTTT. The complete variable domain, with remaining parts taken from reference TRBV28 and TRBJ2-2, reads DVKVTQSSRYLVKRTGEKVFLECVQDMDHENMFWYRQDPGLGLRLIYFSYDVKMKEKGDIPEGYSVSREKKERFSLILESASTNQTSMYLCASSGQGAGTGELFFGEGSRLTVL.

The CDR3 DNA reads as TGTGCCAGCAGCAGCCGGGACGAGCAGTACTTC. This codes for CASSSRDEQYF. The rearrangement joins TRBV6-5 to TRBJ2-7; D is uncertain. Per germline, CDR1 MNHEY and CDR2 SVGAGI. Between the trimmed V and J ends, which lost 6 bases and 5 bases, there was a span of 8 bases. The CDR3 runs to 11 residues.

V is TRBV6-6 and J is TRBJ2-5, with a weak D call TRBD1 (6 bases). This CDR3 is 16 amino acids long. The ends were cut back, 0 bases at V and 5 bases at J, with 16 bases in the middle. Germline values: CDR1 MNHNY, CDR2 SVGAGI (reference sequence). The DNA for the CDR3 is TGTGCCAGCAGTTACTCACTGGACAGTTTATCGGAGACCCAGTACTTC. Protein product: CASSYSLDSLSETQYF.

V and J are TRBV11-2 and TRBJ2-7; 10 bases are shared with TRBD1. The CDR3 contains 16 residues. Germline loops: CDR1 SGHAT, CDR2 FQNNGV. V trimming: 5 bases; J trimming: 2 bases; junction bases outside the gene matches: 9. The CDR3 region is CASSPTAGQGTYEQYF. The CDR3 nucleotides read TGTGCCAGCAGCCCAACTGCGGGACAGGGGACCTACGAGCAGTACTTC. The full variable domain, its missing parts supplied by reference TRBV11-2 and TRBJ2-7, is EAGVAQSPRYKIIEKRQSVAFWCNPISGHATLYWYQQILGQGPKLLIQFQNNGVVDDSQLPKDRFSAERLKGVDSTLKIQPAKLEDSAVYLCASSPTAGQGTYEQYFGPGTRLTVT.

Details on this clone: The same CDR3 can be traced to other DNA sequences in this sample. The chain has TRBV7-2 and TRBJ1-3; no definite D call. CDR1 is SGHTA and CDR2 is FQGNSA in the germline V gene. Trimming took off 1 base at V and 4 bases at J, with 2 bases between the two ends. The CDR3 length is 12 residues. CDR3 sequence reads: CASSLEGNTIYF. CDR3 DNA sequence: TGTGCCAGCAGCTTAGAGGGAAACACCATATATTTT.

V and J are TRBV5-4 and TRBJ2-3; tentative D call: TRBD2 (5 bases). The CDR3 spans 16 residues. Trimming shortened V by 0 bases and J by 2 bases, and 13 bases separated the two germline ends. CDR1 is SGHNT, CDR2 YYREEE, per germline (reference sequence). In DNA, the CDR3 is TGTGCCAGCAGCTTGGGCGGAGGACTCTTCACAGATACGCAGTATTTT. Translation gives CASSLGGGLFTDTQYF. Full variable domain (outside the CDR3, taken from reference TRBV5-4 and TRBJ2-3): ETGVTQSPTHLIKTRGQQVTLRCSSQSGHNTVSWYQQALGQGPQFIFQYYREEENGRGNFPPRFSGLQFPNYSSELNVNALELDDSALYLCASSLGGGLFTDTQYFGPGTRLTVL.